This entry features one T cell receptor (beta chain) sequence. Its antigen is undetermined. TCRdb's table, derived via immunoSEQ multiplex PCR, lists solely in-frame clones and lacks some. The table records roughly 36,000 clones, 85% to 90% of them present only once. This record comes from a study of T cell responses to AZD1222 COVID-19 vaccine. Overall study results and limits: Spike-specific TCRs gained breadth and depth after people received two AZD1222 doses. Regions 160-218 and 743-854 held dominance among vaccine-associated CD4 TCRs, which spanned spike. Just five or six AZD1222 recipients tested seropositive at baseline.

The CDR3 spans 15 residues. Germline V gene lookup returns CDR1 LGHNA and CDR2 YSLEER. Trimming at V came to 4 bases and at J to 4 bases, leaving 6 bases not matched to a gene. The chain is built from TRBV4-3 and TRBJ2-7; 11 positions agree with TRBD1. The sequence came from an adult in good health. The sequencing here drew on peripheral blood, taken on day 0 of AZD1222 vaccination. CDR3 protein: CASSPGTGGGYEQYF. The CDR3 DNA is TGCGCCAGCAGCCCCGGGACAGGGGGTGGGTACGAGCAGTACTTC.